This TCR beta chain emerged from a study of shared clonotypes between healthy human individuals. Study information: The study used three CD4 naive, three CD4 memory, two CD8 naive and one CD8 memory plate per donor.

Only in-frame clones appear in the TCRdb table, and some are missing; sequencing was by immunoSEQ multiplex PCR. The sample has 1,400,000 or so clones, approximately 98.5% seen once. Looked up from germline, CDR1 is KGHSH and CDR2 is LQKENI. This CDR3 contains 16 residues. V was cut by 4 bases and J by 1 base, with 15 bases left in between. The sequence came from a man in his thirties or forties in good health. Specimen: naive CD4+ T cells sorted from blood. The subset is: CD45RA+ positively selected. This chain connects TRBV18 to TRBJ2-3; D may be TRBD2 (5 bases). The CDR3 protein is CASSRRSGFGTDTQYF. In DNA form, the CDR3 reads TGTGCCAGCTCACGACGATCGGGATTTGGCACAGATACGCAGTATTTT.